This T cell receptor (beta chain) was sequenced in a study of cytomegalovirus exposure and HLA in healthy donors (dated by TCRdb to about 2017). Study-level background: According to a later analysis, one platform produced both the 110 or so validation repertoires and the 550 to 800 repertoires of the first cohort. The study aimed to test whether signatures of past pathogen exposure could be identified by cataloging public T cell receptors. Along with the approximately 700-subject first cohort, a separate validation cohort of over 90 different subjects was used. High-throughput TCR immunosequencing, statistical association of individual TCRs with disease status, and machine learning were combined to predict cytomegalovirus infection status. What the work shows at the level of the full study, not this receptor alone: Cytomegalovirus status was reported to be diagnosed by the classifier with high specificity and sensitivity in both the original and validation cohorts. Across donors, most TCR sequences were observed very rarely, whereas some public TCRs were present in many individuals. A few of the identified cytomegalovirus-associated TCR beta chains were confirmed in vitro to be specific for cytomegalovirus antigens. A later analysis found that TCRs clustered in the first cohort also tended to co-occur in the roughly 120 validation repertoires, with approximately 93% of cluster scores above 0. All 120 repertoires were used to score co-occurrence in the validation cohort in a later analysis, because that analysis had no HLA typing for the cohort. The study gave a list of under 200 TCR beta chains associated with cytomegalovirus. The authors suggested that the approach could potentially be generalized to other disease states and immunological phenotypes.

Reading from cysteine to phenylalanine, the CDR3 counts 12 amino acids. Only the CDR3 DNA stays, 36 bases, in frame from base 1. The germline V gene sets CDR1 to MNHEY and CDR2 to SVGAGI. At the junction V is shortened by 6 bases and J by 5 bases, with 10 bases in between. The library was obtained by the immunoSEQ multiplex PCR assay. The authors processed their data as follows. To diagnose cytomegalovirus status from the catalog of TCR beta chain sequences, a statistical classification framework was built. Drawn from immuneACCESS, this table holds only the in-frame rearrangements with V and J called that TCRdb kept. Clones are partly lost; checked studies trace under half to an unresolved V gene and leave the rest unexplained. V, J and clone size are those of that table, while D and trimming were read from the DNA. The sample profile shows some 250,000 clones; 85% to 90% of them were found once. Clones ranked in the top ten supply roughly 0.38% of the sample.

Note on this clone: Its antigen target is currently unknown. No clone much larger than this one lies a single base away; base qualities are absent.

Separate from the roughly 700-subject first cohort, the validation cohort of 95 to 150 subjects was the group to which the donors belonged. The chain joins TRBV6-5 to TRBJ1-2, and possibly TRBD1, on 6 matching bases. Sample: PBMCs. The origin of this receptor is a woman under 30 in good health and CMV-seronegative. The DNA sequence follows: TGTGCCAGCAGCCTGGACAGATATGGCTACACCTTC. The resulting protein is CASSLDRYGYTF.